The 9 T cell receptor beta chains below were found in one sample sequenced in a study of early T cells in non-severe SARS-CoV-2 infection. One entry per CDR3 protein results from TCRdb running MiXCR on the 5' RACE reads. The repertoire includes around 79,000 distinct CDR3 sequences, around 11% of them detected once, and 9.5% to 15% sits in the top ten. Sequenced here: whole blood, sampled at baseline. Every receptor here comes from an adult who was a healthcare worker with PCR-confirmed SARS-CoV-2 infection or an uninfected control (not recorded which).

The chain is built from TRBV4-1 and TRBJ2-3; a weak D match, TRBD2 (7 bases). V lost 0 bases, J lost 5 bases, and 12 bases lay in between. Germline V gene lookup returns CDR1 MGHRA and CDR2 YSYEKL. CDR3 size: 15 residues. CDR3 sequence reads: CASSQEGGGKDTQYF. The CDR3 region has the DNA TGCGCCAGCAGCCAAGAGGGCGGGGGCAAAGATACGCAGTATTTT.

This clonotype was counted only a few times. This chain links TRBV29-1 with TRBJ2-1, with 16 bases identical to TRBD2. This CDR3 region has 16 residues. In germline, CDR1 is SQVTM, CDR2 ANQGSEA. The ends lost 5 bases at V and 7 bases at J; junction bases unmatched: 8. Here the CDR3 DNA reads TGCAGCGTTAAGGGGACTAGCGGGGGGGCCATGAATGAGCAGTTCTTC. Protein product: CSVKGTSGGAMNEQFF.

This clonotype appeared a few times. V and J are TRBV7-2 and TRBJ2-1, with D unclear. This CDR3 comprises 15 residues. Trimming left V 5 bases short and J 0 bases short, with 11 bases between. The germline V gene has CDR1 SGHTA and CDR2 FQGNSA. The CDR3, as DNA: TGTGCCAGCAGCCCGAGTTGGGGCTCCTACAATGAGCAGTTCTTC. Amino acids: CASSPSWGSYNEQFF.

This clonotype was detected many times. This chain's CDR3 is CSARAGDQPQHF. CDR3 DNA sequence: TGCAGTGCTAGAGCGGGGGATCAGCCCCAGCATTTT. The J gene is TRBJ1-5, the V gene TRBV20-1; a possible D gene is TRBD1 (5 bases). CDR3 length equals 12 residues. CDR1 is DFQATT and CDR2 is SNEGSKA in the germline V gene (reference sequence). Trimming took off 1 base at V and 5 bases at J, with 6 bases between the two ends.

This clonotype was detected many times. The chain carries TRBV7-3 and TRBJ2-2; D possibly corresponds to TRBD2 (5 bases). The CDR3 consists of 14 residues. Germline V gene data show CDR1 as SGHTA and CDR2 as FQGTGA. Trimming took 0 bases from V and 6 from J, leaving 8 bases between them. The CDR3 DNA follows: TGTGCCAGCAGCTTAACTGTACTAGCCGGGGAGCTGTTTTTT. Its protein product is CASSLTVLAGELFF.

The rearrangement uses TRBV10-3 and TRBJ1-2; TRBD1 might be the D (6 bases). Trimming took 4 bases from V and 0 from J, leaving 15 bases between them. This CDR3 comprises 16 residues. CDR1 and CDR2 (germline): ENHRY, SYGVKD. CDR3 DNA sequence: TGTGCCATCAGTGGAAATCGGGGGGCCGCTAACTATGGCTACACCTTC. Residues: CAISGNRGAANYGYTF.

This clonotype was counted a few times. The chain joins TRBV7-8 to TRBJ2-7; the D is unclear. The germline V and J ends were trimmed by 2 bases and 5 bases, with 13 bases remaining between them. This CDR3 has 14 amino acids. Germline V gives CDR1 SGHVS, CDR2 FQNEAQ. This CDR3 reads CASSLTERRDEQYF. CDR3 coding DNA: TGTGCCAGCAGCTTAACAGAAAGACGGGACGAGCAGTACTTC.

The V call is TRBV19, the J call TRBJ1-5, with a possible D match to TRBD1 (5 bases). Between the trimmed V and J ends, which lost 2 bases and 2 bases, there was a span of 10 bases. This CDR3 is 15 amino acids long. Germline V gene sequence: CDR1 LNHDA, CDR2 SQIVND (reference sequence). The CDR3 sequence is CASSIRRDGNQPQHF. The CDR3 DNA follows: TGTGCCAGTAGTATACGGAGGGACGGCAATCAGCCCCAGCATTTT. The variable domain in full, completed from reference TRBV19 and TRBJ1-5, reads DGGITQSPKYLFRKEGQNVTLSCEQNLNHDAMYWYRQDPGQGLRLIYYSQIVNDFQKGDIAEGYSVSREKKESFPLTVTSAQKNPTAFYLCASSIRRDGNQPQHFGDGTRLSIL.

This clonotype was observed many times. This chain links TRBV6-2 or TRBV6-3 with TRBJ2-5, with D tentatively TRBD1 (5 bases). Germline V gene lookup returns CDR1 MNHEY and CDR2 SVGEGT. The CDR3 totals 15 residues. V gave up 6 bases and J gave up 0 bases, with 14 bases separating them. The CDR3 DNA reads TGTGCCAGCAGCAAGACAGTGGGGTACCAAGAGACCCAGTACTTC. Translated, it gives CASSKTVGYQETQYF.